The T cell receptor (beta chain) described here comes from a study of shared clonotypes between healthy human individuals. CD8 cells regarded as naive lacked CD45RO, were positively chosen for CCR7, and omitted terminally differentiated effector memory CD45RA+ cells. CDR1 and CDR2 from the germline V gene are MNHNY and SVGAGI (reference sequence). Trimming left V 8 bases short and J 3 bases short, with 12 bases between. The CDR3 is 13 residues long. Data came from immunoSEQ multiplex PCR; TCRdb stores just in-frame clones and leaves some out. Counted here are millions of clones, about 95% occurring once; the ten biggest clones make up around 1.1%.

The V gene is TRBV6-6, the J gene TRBJ2-3; D might be TRBD2 (5 bases). The sample was naive CD8+ T cells sorted from blood. The receptor comes from a man younger than 30 in good health. CDR3 region: CASVAGLTDTQYF. The CDR3 nucleotides read TGTGCCAGCGTTGCGGGCCTTACAGATACGCAGTATTTT.